These 26 T cell receptor beta chains originate from one sample sequenced in a study of spatial heterogeneity in lung cancer (dated by TCRdb to about 2019). Libraries came from 5' RACE. The sequencing machine was a NextSeq 500. In TCRdb, the public reads were trimmed at Q25 with fastp and aligned with MiXCR, with productive beta chains retained. CDR3 protein duplicates are merged, each entry listing the most common genes and DNA. Within this sample are 10,000 to 15,000 distinct CDR3 sequences, with approximately 14% of them counted one time only. The ten largest clonotypes hold about 35% of the sample. The time point label, read with the paper, signifies: sample taken at primary tumor resection. Whole RNA extracted from tumor and nontumor lung tissue, or from cryopreserved PBMC samples, was used for TCR sequencing without cell sorting. Material: PBMCs, obtained at surgery. All receptors derive from a male donor with early-stage non-small cell lung cancer.

CDR3 bases: TGCAGCGTTGACGCAGGGGCGACCAACTATGGCTACACCTTC. This translates into CSVDAGATNYGYTF. The chain employs TRBV29-1 and TRBJ1-2; tentative D call: TRBD1 (6 bases). V was cut by 3 bases and J by 2 bases, with 13 bases left in between. Germline V lookup: CDR1 SQVTM, CDR2 ANQGSEA. CDR3 size: 14 residues.

This clonotype is a singleton in its sample. This chain connects TRBV28 to TRBJ2-1; D gene unclear. This CDR3 region has 14 residues. Germline-derived CDR1 and CDR2 are MDHEN and SYDVKM. Trimming stripped 5 bases from V and 0 bases from J, with 8 bases between. The CDR3 sequence is CASSPISSYNEQFF. CDR3 coding DNA: TGTGCCAGCAGTCCCATAAGCTCCTACAATGAGCAGTTCTTC. The whole variable domain, filled in from reference TRBV28 and TRBJ2-1, reads DVKVTQSSRYLVKRTGEKVFLECVQDMDHENMFWYRQDPGLGLRLIYFSYDVKMKEKGDIPEGYSVSREKKERFSLILESASTNQTSMYLCASSPISSYNEQFFGPGTRLTVL.

The chain recombines TRBV2 with TRBJ1-6; D uncertain. Germline V gives CDR1 SNHLY, CDR2 FYNNEI. CDR3 length: 15 amino acids. Trimming took off 8 bases at V and 4 bases at J, with 15 bases between the two ends. CDR3 nucleotide sequence: TGTGCCAGCGTCCAAGCTAGGGAATATAATTCACCCCTCCACTTT. Amino acid sequence: CASVQAREYNSPLHF.

This clonotype was seen at least ten times. The rearrangement uses TRBV18 and TRBJ2-7; no reliable D call. This CDR3 has 13 residues. The V gene lost 3 bases and the J gene lost 0 bases, with 6 bases spanning the gap. The V gene's germline CDR1 is KGHSH and CDR2 LQKENI. For the CDR3, the DNA is TGTGCCAGCTCACCCGAGGACTCCTACGAGCAGTACTTC. Protein: CASSPEDSYEQYF.

This clonotype was detected only a few times. The DNA of the CDR3 is TGTGCCAGTTCCGGGACAGGGAATCAGCCCCAGCATTTT. It codes for CASSGTGNQPQHF. The genes are TRBV19 and TRBJ1-5; 9 positions match TRBD1. Germline CDR1 is LNHDA and CDR2 is SQIVND (reference sequence). The CDR3 consists of 13 residues. V trimming: 8 bases; J trimming: 4 bases; junction bases outside the gene matches: 3.

The chain carries TRBV20-1 and TRBJ2-1; TRBD2 is a possible D gene (6 bases). Germline V gene data show CDR1 as DFQATT and CDR2 as SNEGSKA (reference sequence). CDR3 size: 17 residues. V lost 3 bases and J lost 0, with 18 bases in between. CDR3 in amino acids: CSARGQRRGFSYNEQFF. DNA of the CDR3: TGCAGTGCTAGGGGCCAGAGGCGGGGTTTCTCCTACAATGAGCAGTTCTTC.

The chain has TRBV28 and TRBJ2-7, with a possible D match to TRBD1 (6 bases). The V and J ends lost 4 bases and 4 bases respectively, with 14 bases between them. CDR1 and CDR2 (germline): MDHEN, SYDVKM. The CDR3 loop spans 14 amino acids. The CDR3: CASSSPGQPYEQYF. The CDR3 DNA reads as TGTGCCAGCAGTTCTCCGGGACAACCTTACGAGCAGTACTTC.

This clonotype was counted at least ten times. The chain carries TRBV4-2 and TRBJ2-3, with a weak D call TRBD2 (5 bases). The V gene lost 3 bases and the J gene lost 6 bases, with 10 bases spanning the gap. The CDR3 is 13 amino acids. Germline CDR1 and CDR2: LGHNA and YNFKEQ. CDR3: CASSQDSLDTQYF. The CDR3 nucleotides read TGTGCCAGCAGCCAGGACTCCTTGGATACGCAGTATTTT.

The chain joins TRBV27 to TRBJ2-5; perhaps TRBD1 as D (5 bases). The CDR3 spans 15 residues. From germline, CDR1 is MNHEY and CDR2 SMNVEV (reference sequence). Trimming left V 5 bases short and J 5 bases short, with 18 bases between. The CDR3 reads CASSATGRLHETQYF. CDR3 nucleotide sequence: TGTGCCAGCAGTGCAACAGGAAGGTTGCATGAGACCCAGTACTTC.

This clonotype was counted ten times or more. The genes are TRBV3-1 and TRBJ1-6; no reliable D call. V was clipped by 8 bases and J by 8 bases, with 13 bases between them. In germline, CDR1 is LGHDT, CDR2 YNNKEL (reference sequence). The CDR3 loop spans 13 amino acids. CDR3 nucleotide sequence: TGTGCCAGCCAACAAGTTTTCGATTCACCCCTCCACTTT. Its translation: CASQQVFDSPLHF.

This clonotype has ten or more counts. CDR3 sequence (DNA): TGTGCCAGCAGCTCTCCCGGGACTCCCACAGATACGCAGTATTTT. Translated: CASSSPGTPTDTQYF. The chain couples TRBV5-4 to TRBJ2-3; D might be TRBD2 (6 bases). V lost 3 bases and J lost 2, with 13 bases in between. There are 15 residues in the CDR3. Looked up from germline, CDR1 is SGHNT and CDR2 is YYREEE (reference sequence).

This clonotype appeared many times. The chain links TRBV2 to TRBJ2-6; 7 bases align to TRBD2. Per the germline V gene, CDR1 is SNHLY and CDR2 is FYNNEI. This CDR3 comprises 17 residues. J gave up 1 base and V 1 base, and 4 bases lay outside the gene matches. The CDR3 DNA reads as TGTGCCAGCAGTGAAGGCGGGGGAACGTCTGGGGCCAACGTCCTGACTTTC. Translation gives CASSEGGGTSGANVLTF.

This clonotype was found many times. The V call is TRBV5-8, the J call TRBJ2-1; no reliable D call. Germline CDR1 and CDR2: SGHTS and YDEGEE. The CDR3 loop spans 12 amino acids. Trimming took 4 bases from V and 7 from J, leaving 9 bases between them. DNA of the CDR3: TGTGCCAGCAGCCTTGGGTTTAATGAGCAGTTCTTC. This translates into CASSLGFNEQFF. Drawing the rest from reference TRBV5-8 and TRBJ2-1, the complete variable domain is EAGVTQSPTHLIKTRGQQATLRCSPISGHTSVYWYQQALGLGLQFLLWYDEGEERNRGNFPPRFSGRQFPNYSSELNVNALELEDSALYLCASSLGFNEQFFGPGTRLTVL.

This clonotype was counted a few times. The chain is built from TRBV24-1 and TRBJ2-5; D may correspond to TRBD1 or TRBD2 (5 bases each). The CDR3 runs 14 residues. Trimming removed 4 bases at V and 1 base at J, with 9 bases between. CDR1 KGHDR and CDR2 SFDVKD come from the germline V gene. In DNA form, the CDR3 reads TGTGCCACCAGTGAGACCGGGGCCCAAGAGACCCAGTACTTC. This codes for CATSETGAQETQYF.

This clonotype was observed a few times. This chain links TRBV27 with TRBJ2-5, with D unclear. Trimming cost V 8 bases and J 3 bases, with 16 bases left between them. Germline CDR1 reads MNHEY; CDR2 reads SMNVEV (reference sequence). This CDR3 contains 14 residues. The CDR3 region is CASLSSSRKETQYF. CDR3 nucleotide sequence: TGTGCCAGCCTTTCTTCATCTAGGAAAGAGACCCAGTACTTC.

There are many counts of this clonotype. The gene calls are TRBV29-1 and TRBJ2-3; D might be TRBD1 or TRBD2, each matching 5 bases. Deletions cut 6 bases from V and 4 bases from J, with 14 bases between. The germline gives CDR1 SQVTM, CDR2 ANQGSEA. This CDR3 region has 13 residues. The CDR3 spells CSVHPGPPDTQYF. Written as DNA, the CDR3 is TGCAGCGTCCACCCGGGGCCCCCAGATACGCAGTATTTT.

The chain has TRBV4-2 and TRBJ1-5, with unresolved D. V was pared by 4 bases and J by 7 bases, with 11 bases between. This CDR3 comprises 13 residues. Germline V gene sequence: CDR1 LGHNA, CDR2 YNFKEQ. This chain's CDR3 is CASSPSDRQPQHF. The CDR3 bases are TGTGCCAGCAGCCCGTCTGATCGGCAGCCCCAGCATTTT.

At least ten counts were recorded for this clonotype. The genes are TRBV9 and TRBJ1-1; 9 bases are a match to TRBD1. V dropped 2 bases and J dropped 4; count of bases not matched to a gene: 12. This CDR3 region has 17 residues. Germline V CDR1 and CDR2: SGDLS, YYNGEE. The CDR3 loop is CASSVTLPGTGFTEAFF. CDR3 coding DNA: TGTGCCAGCAGCGTGACACTCCCCGGGACAGGGTTCACTGAAGCTTTCTTT.

The V gene is TRBV20-1, the J gene TRBJ2-3; D is ambiguous. The CDR3 runs 14 residues. The ends were cut back, 1 base at V and 0 bases at J, with 8 bases in the middle. The germline CDR1 and CDR2 sequences are DFQATT and SNEGSKA (reference sequence). CDR3 region: CSARVHSSTDTQYF. As DNA, the CDR3 is TGCAGTGCTAGAGTACACTCTAGCACAGATACGCAGTATTTT.

The sample holds a few counts of this clonotype. This sequence joins TRBV10-3 and TRBJ2-1; 8 bases are a match to TRBD2. V gave up 7 bases and J gave up 2 bases; unmatched junction bases: 4. Germline CDR1 is ENHRY and CDR2 is SYGVKD. The CDR3 runs to 14 residues. CDR3 nucleotides: TGTGCCATCATGGAGGGACTAGCCTACAATGAGCAGTTCTTC. Protein product: CAIMEGLAYNEQFF.

At least ten counts were recorded for this clonotype. The chain links TRBV7-8 to TRBJ2-3; 8 nucleotides agree with TRBD1. J lost 3 bases, V lost 1 base, and 6 bases had no gene match. The CDR3 consists of 16 residues. Germline CDR1 SGHVS, CDR2 FQNEAQ. The CDR3 nucleotides are TGTGCCAGCAGCTTAGGGTCAGGGGGCGGGACAGATACGCAGTATTTT. Residues: CASSLGSGGGTDTQYF.

This clonotype was found many times. The J gene is TRBJ2-2, the V gene TRBV5-1, with D perhaps matching TRBD2 (7 bases). V was cut by 6 bases and J by 1 base, with 13 bases left in between. CDR1 is SGHRS and CDR2 is YFSETQ in the germline V gene. The CDR3 sequence is 15 residues long. CDR3 DNA: TGCGCCAGCAAAATCGGGGGGCAGAACACCGGGGAGCTGTTTTTT. Translating gives CASKIGGQNTGELFF.

There are a few counts of this clonotype. This chain joins TRBV15 and TRBJ1-4, with D possibly TRBD1 on 6 matching bases. Looked up from germline, CDR1 is LNHNV and CDR2 is YYDKDF (reference sequence). The V gene lost 2 bases and the J gene lost 2 bases, with 12 bases spanning the gap. The CDR3 covers 16 residues. This chain's CDR3 is CATSRQRQATNEKLFF. For the CDR3, the DNA is TGTGCCACCAGCAGACAAAGACAGGCGACTAATGAAAAACTGTTTTTT.

This clonotype was found a few times. The chain carries TRBV27 and TRBJ1-5; TRBD1 agrees at 7 bases. The CDR3 spans 15 residues. Losses at the gene ends were 2 bases for V and 6 bases for J; bases not matched to a gene: 7. The germline V gene has CDR1 MNHEY and CDR2 SMNVEV (reference sequence). Here the CDR3 reads CASSLRQGIFQPQHF. The CDR3 nucleotides are TGTGCCAGCAGTTTAAGACAGGGAATATTTCAGCCCCAGCATTTT.

Worth noting for this clonotype: A read error may produce the germline difference seen at one junction end. The chain joins TRBV2 to TRBJ1-5; D not certain. This CDR3 spans 14 amino acids. Germline assignment: CDR1 SNHLY and CDR2 FYNNEI. The DNA of the CDR3 is TGTACCAGCAGTGTGATTTCTAGCAATCAGCCCCAGCATTTT. Translated, it gives CTSSVISSNQPQHF.

The chain has TRBV10-3 and TRBJ1-5; D uncertain. Trimming shortened V by 3 bases and J by 2 bases, and 5 bases separated the two germline ends. Germline V gives CDR1 ENHRY, CDR2 SYGVKD. The CDR3 is 13 amino acids. CDR3 coding DNA: TGTGCCATCAGTGACCCGGGCAATCAGCCCCAGCATTTT. Its protein is CAISDPGNQPQHF.